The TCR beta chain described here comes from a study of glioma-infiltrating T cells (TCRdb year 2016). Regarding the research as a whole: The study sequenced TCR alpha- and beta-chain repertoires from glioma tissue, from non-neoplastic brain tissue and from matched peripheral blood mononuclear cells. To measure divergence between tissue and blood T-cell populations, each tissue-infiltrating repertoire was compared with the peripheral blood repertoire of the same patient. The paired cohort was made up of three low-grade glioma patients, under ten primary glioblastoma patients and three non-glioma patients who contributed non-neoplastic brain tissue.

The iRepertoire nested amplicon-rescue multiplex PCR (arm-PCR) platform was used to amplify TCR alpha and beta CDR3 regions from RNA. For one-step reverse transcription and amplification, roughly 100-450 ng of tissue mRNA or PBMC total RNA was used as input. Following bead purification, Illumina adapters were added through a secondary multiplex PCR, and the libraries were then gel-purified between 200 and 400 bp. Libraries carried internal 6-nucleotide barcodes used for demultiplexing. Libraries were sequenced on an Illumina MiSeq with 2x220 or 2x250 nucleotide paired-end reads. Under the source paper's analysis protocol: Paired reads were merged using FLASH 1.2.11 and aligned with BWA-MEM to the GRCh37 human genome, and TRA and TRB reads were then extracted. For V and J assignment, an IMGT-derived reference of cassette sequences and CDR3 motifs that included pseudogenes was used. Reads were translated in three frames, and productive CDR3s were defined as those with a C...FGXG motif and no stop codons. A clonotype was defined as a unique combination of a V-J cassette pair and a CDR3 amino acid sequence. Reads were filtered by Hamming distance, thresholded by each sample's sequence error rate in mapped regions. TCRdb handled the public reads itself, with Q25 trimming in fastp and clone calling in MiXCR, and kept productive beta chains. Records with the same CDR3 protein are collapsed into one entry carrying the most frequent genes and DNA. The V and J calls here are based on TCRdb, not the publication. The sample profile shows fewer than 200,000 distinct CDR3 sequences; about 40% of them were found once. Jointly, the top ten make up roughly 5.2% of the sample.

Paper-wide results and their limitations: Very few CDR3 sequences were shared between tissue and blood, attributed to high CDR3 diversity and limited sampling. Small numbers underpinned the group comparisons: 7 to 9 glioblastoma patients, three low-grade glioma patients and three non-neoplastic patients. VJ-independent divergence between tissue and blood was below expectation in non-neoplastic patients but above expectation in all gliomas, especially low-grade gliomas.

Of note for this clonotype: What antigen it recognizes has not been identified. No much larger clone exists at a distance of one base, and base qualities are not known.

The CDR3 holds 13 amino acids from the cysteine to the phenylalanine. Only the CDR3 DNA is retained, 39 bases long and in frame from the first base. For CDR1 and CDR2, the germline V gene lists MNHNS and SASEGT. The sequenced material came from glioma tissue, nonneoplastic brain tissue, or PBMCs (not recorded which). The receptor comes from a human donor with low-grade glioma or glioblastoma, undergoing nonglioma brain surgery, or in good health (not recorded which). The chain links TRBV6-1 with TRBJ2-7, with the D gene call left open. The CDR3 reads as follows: CVSSLDRTYEQYF. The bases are TGTGTTAGCAGTCTGGACCGAACCTACGAGCAGTACTTC.